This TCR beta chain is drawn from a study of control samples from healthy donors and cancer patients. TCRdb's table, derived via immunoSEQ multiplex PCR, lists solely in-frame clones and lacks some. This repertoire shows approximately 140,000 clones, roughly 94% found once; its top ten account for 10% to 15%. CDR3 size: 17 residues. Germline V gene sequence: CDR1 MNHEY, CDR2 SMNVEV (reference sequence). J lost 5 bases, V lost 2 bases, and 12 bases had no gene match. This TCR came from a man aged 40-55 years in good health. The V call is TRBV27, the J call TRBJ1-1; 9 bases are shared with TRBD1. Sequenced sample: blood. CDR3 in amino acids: CASSLRGQGFYGTEAFF. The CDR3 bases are TGTGCCAGCAGTTTAAGGGGACAGGGTTTCTATGGGACTGAAGCTTTCTTT.